This T cell receptor beta chain was documented in a study of blood T cell repertoires in COVID-19. Overall study context: Donors in the United States, Italy and Spain gave samples during acute or convalescent COVID-19.

TCRdb's table, derived via immunoSEQ multiplex PCR, lists solely in-frame clones and lacks some. The sample lists hundreds of thousands of clones, 65% to 90% occurring once. The source of this sequence is a man between 50 and 59 years old with active or convalescent COVID-19. What was sequenced was peripheral blood.

CDR3 in DNA: TGTGCCAGCAGCTGGGGGAGGGGCCCGAACACTGAAGCTTTCTTT. Residues: CASSWGRGPNTEAFF. V gene TRBV5-6 combines with J gene TRBJ1-1; weak D call: TRBD1 (5 bases). V gave up 3 bases and J gave up 1 base, with 13 bases separating them. CDR1 and CDR2 from the germline V gene are SGHDT and YYEEEE. This CDR3 spans 15 amino acids.